This TCR beta chain stems from a study of T cell repertoires in cytomegalovirus infection. V shed 3 bases, J shed 6 bases, and the junction held 6 bases outside the gene matches. The CDR3 has 13 amino acids. The germline CDR1 and CDR2 sequences are SGHNT and YYREEE (reference sequence). TCRdb passed the reads through MiXCR, listing each CDR3 protein once. The sample contains about 250,000 distinct CDR3 sequences, about 15% of which appear only once. Sample: CD8+ T cells from PBMCs. The clonotype comes from a human donor in good health (CMV status not recorded). Some clones in this sample may be carry-over from other donors' samples. V and J are TRBV5-4 and TRBJ2-7; 7 positions match TRBD2. The CDR3 region has the DNA TGTGCCAGCAGCTACTGGGGGGGAGGCGAGCAGTACTTC. Translation: CASSYWGGGEQYF.